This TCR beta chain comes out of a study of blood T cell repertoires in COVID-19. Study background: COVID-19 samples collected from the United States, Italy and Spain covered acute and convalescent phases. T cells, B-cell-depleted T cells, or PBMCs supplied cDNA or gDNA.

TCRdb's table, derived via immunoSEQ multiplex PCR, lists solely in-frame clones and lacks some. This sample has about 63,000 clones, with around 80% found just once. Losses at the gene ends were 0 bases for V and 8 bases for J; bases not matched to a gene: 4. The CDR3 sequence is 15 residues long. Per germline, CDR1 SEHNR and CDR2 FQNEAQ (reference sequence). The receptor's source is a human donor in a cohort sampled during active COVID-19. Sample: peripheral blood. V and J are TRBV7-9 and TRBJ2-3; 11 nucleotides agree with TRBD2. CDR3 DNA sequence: TGTGCCAGCAGCTTAGCGCCACTAGCGGGAGTTACGCAGTATTTT. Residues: CASSLAPLAGVTQYF. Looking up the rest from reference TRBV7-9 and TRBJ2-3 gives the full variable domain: DTGVSQNPRHKITKRGQNVTFRCDPISEHNRLYWYRQTLGQGPEFLTYFQNEAQLEKSRLLSDRFSAERPKGSFSTLEIQRTEQGDSAMYLCASSLAPLAGVTQYFGPGTRLTVL.